The TCR beta chain described here comes from a study of STAT5B mutations in CD4+ large granular lymphocyte leukemia. The V gene lost 0 bases and the J gene lost 2 bases, with 10 bases spanning the gap. Per the germline V gene, CDR1 is GTSNPN and CDR2 is SVGIG (reference sequence). This CDR3 region has 14 residues. The table came from immunoSEQ multiplex PCR; TCRdb's copy has only in-frame clones and leaves some out. The repertoire holds roughly 32,000 clones, with about 70% as singletons. Buffy coats from healthy blood donors served as controls. The TCR originated in a human donor in good health. This chain joins TRBV30 and TRBJ2-5; D is unresolved. Sequencing input: CD4+ T cells from blood buffy coats. The CDR3: CAWSVWQLQETQYF. The CDR3, as DNA: TGTGCCTGGAGTGTTTGGCAGCTGCAAGAGACCCAGTACTTC.